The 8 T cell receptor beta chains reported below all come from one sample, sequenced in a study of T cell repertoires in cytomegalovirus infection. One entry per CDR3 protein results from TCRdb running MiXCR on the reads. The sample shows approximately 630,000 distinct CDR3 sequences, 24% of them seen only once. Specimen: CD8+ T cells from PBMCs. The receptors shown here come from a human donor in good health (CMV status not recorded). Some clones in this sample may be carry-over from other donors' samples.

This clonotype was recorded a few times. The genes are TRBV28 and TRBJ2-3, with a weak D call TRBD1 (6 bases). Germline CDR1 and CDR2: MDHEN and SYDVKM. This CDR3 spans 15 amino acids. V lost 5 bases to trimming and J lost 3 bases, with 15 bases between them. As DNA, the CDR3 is TGTGCCAGCAGTCAAGGACAGTCTACAACAGATACGCAGTATTTT. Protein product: CASSQGQSTTDTQYF.

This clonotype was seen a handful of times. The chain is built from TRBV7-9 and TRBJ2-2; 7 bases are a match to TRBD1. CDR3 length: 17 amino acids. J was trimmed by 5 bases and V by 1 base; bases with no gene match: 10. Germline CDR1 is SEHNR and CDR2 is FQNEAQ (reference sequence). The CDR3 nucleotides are TGTGCCAGCAGCTTAGTCTCATGGGACAGCAATACCGGGGAGCTGTTTTTT. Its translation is CASSLVSWDSNTGELFF. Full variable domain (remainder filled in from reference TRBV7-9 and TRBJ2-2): DTGVSQNPRHKITKRGQNVTFRCDPISEHNRLYWYRQTLGQGPEFLTYFQNEAQLEKSRLLSDRFSAERPKGSFSTLEIQRTEQGDSAMYLCASSLVSWDSNTGELFFGEGSRLTVL.

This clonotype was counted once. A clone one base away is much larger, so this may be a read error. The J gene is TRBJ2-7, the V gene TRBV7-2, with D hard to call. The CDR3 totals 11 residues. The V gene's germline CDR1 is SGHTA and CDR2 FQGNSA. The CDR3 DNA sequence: TGTGCCAACAGCTACGTCTACGAGCAGTACTTC. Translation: CANSYVYEQYF. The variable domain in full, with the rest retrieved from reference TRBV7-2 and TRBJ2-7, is GAGVSQSPSNKVTEKGKDVELRCDPISGHTALYWYRQSLGQGLEFLIYFQGNSAPDKSGLPSDRFSAERTGGSVSTLTIQRTQQEDSAVYLCANSYVYEQYFGPGTRLTVT.

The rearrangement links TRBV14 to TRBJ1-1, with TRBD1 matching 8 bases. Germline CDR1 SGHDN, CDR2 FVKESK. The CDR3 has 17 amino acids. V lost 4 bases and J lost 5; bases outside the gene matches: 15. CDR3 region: CASSRKAPDRGGTEAFF. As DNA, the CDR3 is TGTGCCAGCAGCCGAAAGGCCCCAGACAGGGGAGGAACTGAAGCTTTCTTT. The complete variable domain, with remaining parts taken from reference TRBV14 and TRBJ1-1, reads EAGVTQFPSHSVIEKGQTVTLRCDPISGHDNLYWYRRVMGKEIKFLLHFVKESKQDESGMPNNRFLAERTGGTYSTLKVQPAELEDSGVYFCASSRKAPDRGGTEAFFGQGTRLTVV.

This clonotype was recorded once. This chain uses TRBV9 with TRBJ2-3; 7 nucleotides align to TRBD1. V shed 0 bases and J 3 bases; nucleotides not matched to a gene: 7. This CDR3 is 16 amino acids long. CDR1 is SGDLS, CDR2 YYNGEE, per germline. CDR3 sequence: CASSVAGTAVTDTQYF. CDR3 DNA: TGTGCCAGCAGCGTAGCCGGGACAGCCGTTACAGATACGCAGTATTTT.

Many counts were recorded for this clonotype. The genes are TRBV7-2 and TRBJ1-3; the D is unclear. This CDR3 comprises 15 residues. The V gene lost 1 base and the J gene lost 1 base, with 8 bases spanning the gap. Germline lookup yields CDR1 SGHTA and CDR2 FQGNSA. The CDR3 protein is CASSLEAGSGNTIYF. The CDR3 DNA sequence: TGTGCCAGCAGCTTAGAGGCGGGGTCTGGAAACACCATATATTTT. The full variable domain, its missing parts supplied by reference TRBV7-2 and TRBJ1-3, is GAGVSQSPSNKVTEKGKDVELRCDPISGHTALYWYRQSLGQGLEFLIYFQGNSAPDKSGLPSDRFSAERTGGSVSTLTIQRTQQEDSAVYLCASSLEAGSGNTIYFGEGSWLTVV.

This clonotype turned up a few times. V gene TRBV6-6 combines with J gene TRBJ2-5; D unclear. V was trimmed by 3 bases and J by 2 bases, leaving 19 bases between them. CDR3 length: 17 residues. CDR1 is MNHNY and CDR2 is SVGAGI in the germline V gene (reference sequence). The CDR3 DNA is TGTGCCAGCAGTTATTCCGCCAACGAGCCGGGTCAAGAGACCCAGTACTTC. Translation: CASSYSANEPGQETQYF.

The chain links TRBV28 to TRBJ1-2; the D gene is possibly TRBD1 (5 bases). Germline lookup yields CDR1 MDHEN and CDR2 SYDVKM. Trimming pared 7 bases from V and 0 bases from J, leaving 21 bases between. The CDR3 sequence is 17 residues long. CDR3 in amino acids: CASTPWGRALTNYGYTF. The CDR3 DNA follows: TGTGCCAGCACCCCATGGGGCAGGGCTTTAACTAACTATGGCTACACCTTC.